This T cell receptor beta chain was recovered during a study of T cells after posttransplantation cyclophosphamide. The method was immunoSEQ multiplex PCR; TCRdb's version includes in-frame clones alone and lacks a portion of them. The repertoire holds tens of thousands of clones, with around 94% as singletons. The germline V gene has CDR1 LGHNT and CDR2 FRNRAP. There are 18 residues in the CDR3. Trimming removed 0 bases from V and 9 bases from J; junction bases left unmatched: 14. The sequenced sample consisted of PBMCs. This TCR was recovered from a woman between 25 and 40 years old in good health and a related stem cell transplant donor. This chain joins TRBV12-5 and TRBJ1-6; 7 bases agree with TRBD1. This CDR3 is CASGLVPRELGGGSPLHF. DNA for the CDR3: TGTGCTAGTGGTTTGGTCCCACGGGAGTTAGGGGGCGGTTCACCCCTCCACTTT.